This TCR beta chain was identified during a study of blood T cell repertoires in COVID-19. Overall study context: Material from acute and convalescent COVID-19 was sourced from the United States, Italy and Spain.

The age range of participants was about 18 to 95 years, with residence in some 25 US areas. Assignment of participants to cohorts was predicated upon participant-reported clinical history. This CDR3 is 13 amino acids long. Germline loops: CDR1 SGHNT, CDR2 YENEEA. V was shortened by 0 bases and J by 4 bases, with 6 bases between the two germline ends. Per the original data handling: It was from reference gene primer amplification that nucleated cell counts were estimated. Sequencing used immunoSEQ multiplex PCR; TCRdb keeps in-frame clones, though not all of them. Clone size and V and J calls were adopted from that table, with D and trimming inferred from the DNA. The sample includes 150,000 to 200,000 clones, more than 75% of them seen just once.

The genes are TRBV11-3 and TRBJ1-1, with D perhaps matching TRBD1 (6 bases). This TCR was recovered from a woman aged 50 to 65 with acute COVID-19. The specimen was PBMCs or T cells enriched from blood (not recorded which). The CDR3 protein is CASSLDRGTEAFF. The CDR3 DNA is TGTGCCAGCAGCTTAGACAGGGGCACTGAAGCTTTCTTT. The variable domain in full, with the rest retrieved from reference TRBV11-3 and TRBJ1-1, is EAGVVQSPRYKIIEKKQPVAFWCNPISGHNTLYWYLQNLGQGPELLIRYENEEAVDDSQLPKDRFSAERLKGVDSTLKIQPAELGDSAVYLCASSLDRGTEAFFGQGTRLTVV.